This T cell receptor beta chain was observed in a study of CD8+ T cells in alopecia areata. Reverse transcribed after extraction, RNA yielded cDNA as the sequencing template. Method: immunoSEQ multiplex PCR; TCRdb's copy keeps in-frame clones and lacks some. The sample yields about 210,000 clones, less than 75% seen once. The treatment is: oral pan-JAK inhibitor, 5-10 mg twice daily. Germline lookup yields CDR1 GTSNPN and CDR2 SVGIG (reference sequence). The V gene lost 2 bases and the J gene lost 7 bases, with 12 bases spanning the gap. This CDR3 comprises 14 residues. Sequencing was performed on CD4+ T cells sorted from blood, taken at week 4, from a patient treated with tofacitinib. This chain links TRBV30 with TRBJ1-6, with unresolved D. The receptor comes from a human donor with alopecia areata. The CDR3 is CAWSNRAGNSPLHF. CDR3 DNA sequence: TGTGCCTGGAGTAACCGAGCGGGAAATTCACCCCTCCACTTT.